This T cell receptor beta chain originates from a study of shared clonotypes between healthy human individuals. The study's findings and limits: Clonotype sharing among donors likely depends on sequencing depth.

As to this clone: Antigen: not known.

In the original analysis: ImmunoSEQ output lacked quality scores and full-length reads, limiting matched filtering. TCRdb's table, derived via immunoSEQ multiplex PCR, lists solely in-frame clones and lacks some. Clone size and V and J calls were adopted from that table, with D and trimming inferred from the DNA. Of more than 550,000 clones in the sample, about 90% were seen once. Input material: memory CD8+ T cells from PBMCs. Subset described: CD45RO+ cells pooled with CCR7-negative TemRA cells. The sequence was obtained from a man in his late teens or twenties in good health. Some clones in this sample may be carry-over from other donors' samples.

Written as DNA, the CDR3 is TGTGCCGGCTCCCCCGGCCGGGCGGGCAATGAGCAGTTCTTC. Protein product: CAGSPGRAGNEQFF. The chain combines TRBV11-2 with TRBJ2-1, with TRBD2 as a possible D gene (5 bases). Germline lookup yields CDR1 SGHAT and CDR2 FQNNGV. The V end lost 11 bases, the J end lost 6 bases, and 20 bases lay between the germline ends. The CDR3 is made up of 14 amino acids.